Following are 32 T cell receptor beta chains from one sample sequenced in a study of Tregs in tolerant kidney transplant recipients. Repertoires were generated with immunoSEQ multiplex PCR, while TCRdb's copy carries only in-frame clones and drops some. There are around 230,000 clones in the sample; 80% to 85% occur only once, and around 0.61% lies in the top ten. Sequencing was performed on CD4+ T cells from blood. The receptors were sampled from a human donor in good health.

The V call is TRBV19, the J call TRBJ1-5, with TRBD1 matching over 11 bases. Per the germline V gene, CDR1 is LNHDA and CDR2 is SQIVND (reference sequence). The junction had 4 bases not matched to a gene; V was cut back by 8 bases and J by 4 bases. The CDR3 length is 14 residues. The CDR3 bases are TGTGCCAGTTGGGACAGGGGGAGTAATCAGCCCCAGCATTTT. Its translation is CASWDRGSNQPQHF.

The chain employs TRBV7-2 and TRBJ2-7, with D possibly TRBD2 on 7 matching bases. Trimming shortened V by 4 bases and J by 2 bases, and 18 bases separated the two germline ends. Germline V gene sequence: CDR1 SGHTA, CDR2 FQGNSA. This CDR3 comprises 16 residues. CDR3 sequence (DNA): TGTGCCAGCAGCTATTACCCCCGGGGGGCCACCTACGAGCAGTACTTC. This encodes CASSYYPRGATYEQYF. Combining the CDR3 with reference TRBV7-2 and TRBJ2-7 gives the whole variable domain GAGVSQSPSNKVTEKGKDVELRCDPISGHTALYWYRQSLGQGLEFLIYFQGNSAPDKSGLPSDRFSAERTGGSVSTLTIQRTQQEDSAVYLCASSYYPRGATYEQYFGPGTRLTVT.

Turning to this clone: Other DNA sequences in the same sample also yield this CDR3. The J gene is TRBJ2-2, the V gene TRBV5-1; 7 nucleotides line up with TRBD1. Losses at the gene ends were 4 bases for V and 0 bases for J; bases not matched to a gene: 3. This CDR3 has 15 residues. Germline CDR1 is SGHRS and CDR2 is YFSETQ. In nucleotides, the CDR3 is TGCGCCAGCAGCCCAGGGACAGCGAACACCGGGGAGCTGTTTTTT. Translating gives CASSPGTANTGELFF.

The chain combines TRBV4-2 with TRBJ2-5; 10 bases align to TRBD1. CDR3 length: 13 amino acids. With V trimmed by 9 bases and J by 5 bases, 6 bases remained unmatched. Germline V gene data show CDR1 as LGHNA and CDR2 as YNFKEQ. The CDR3 DNA follows: TGTGCCAGTTCGACAGGGGGCGAGGAGACCCAGTACTTC. Translating gives CASSTGGEETQYF.

The V gene is TRBV5-1, the J gene TRBJ1-4, with D possibly being TRBD1 (6 bases). Between the trimmed V and J ends, which lost 1 base and 4 bases, there was a span of 14 bases. This CDR3 is 16 amino acids long. Germline CDR1 is SGHRS and CDR2 is YFSETQ. The CDR3 bases are TGCGCCAGCAGCTTGTCGGCAGGGGTTGTTAATGAAAAACTGTTTTTT. Protein product: CASSLSAGVVNEKLFF.

This clone has more than one count but fewer than ten. J is TRBJ2-4 and V is TRBV19, with TRBD1 identical over 7 bases. Germline loops: CDR1 LNHDA, CDR2 SQIVND (reference sequence). The CDR3 length is 17 residues. Losses at the gene ends were 5 bases for V and 0 bases for J; bases not matched to a gene: 10. This CDR3 reads CASSPTLTGLAKNIQYF. CDR3 coding DNA: TGTGCCAGTAGTCCTACCCTGACAGGGCTAGCCAAAAACATTCAGTACTTC.

The chain combines TRBV5-8 with TRBJ2-1; 9 bases line up with TRBD2. The CDR3 is 13 amino acids. Germline V gene sequence: CDR1 SGHTS, CDR2 YDEGEE. Trimming removed 2 bases from V and 9 bases from J; junction bases left unmatched: 3. In nucleotides, the CDR3 is TGTGCCAGCAGCTTCGGCGGGAGGGTTGAGCAGTTCTTC. Residues: CASSFGGRVEQFF.

The chain carries TRBV7-8 and TRBJ2-7; 7 nucleotides agree with TRBD2. CDR3 length: 16 residues. From germline, CDR1 is SGHVS and CDR2 FQNEAQ. Losses at the gene ends were 8 bases for V and 0 bases for J; bases not matched to a gene: 13. The CDR3 sequence: CASGFLPSGLSYEQYF. The CDR3 nucleotides are TGTGCCAGCGGTTTCTTACCTAGCGGCCTCTCCTACGAGCAGTACTTC.

This sequence joins TRBV18 and TRBJ1-1; D possibly corresponds to TRBD1 (6 bases). Germline loops: CDR1 KGHSH, CDR2 LQKENI. V lost 8 bases and J 7 bases, leaving 20 bases between the germline ends. This CDR3 contains 14 residues. The CDR3 loop reads CASNPAGGRSEAFF. CDR3 nucleotide sequence: TGTGCCAGCAACCCTGCGGGGGGCCGAAGTGAAGCTTTCTTT.

The rearrangement links TRBV5-1 to TRBJ2-1, with 12 nucleotides matching TRBD2. V dropped 1 base and J dropped 9; count of bases not matched to a gene: 8. The CDR3 contains 16 residues. CDR1 is SGHRS and CDR2 is YFSETQ in the germline V gene. DNA for the CDR3: TGCGCCAGCAGCTTGATGTCTAGCGGGAGGGGAGTTGAGCAGTTCTTC. The encoded protein is CASSLMSSGRGVEQFF.

This rearrangement joins TRBV5-1 to TRBJ2-7; D is possibly TRBD1 (6 bases). The CDR3 is made up of 13 amino acids. Between the trimmed V and J ends, which lost 0 bases and 5 bases, there was a span of 9 bases. Germline V CDR1 and CDR2: SGHRS, YFSETQ. The CDR3 DNA is TGCGCCAGCAGCTTGGCACAGGGTAACGAGCAGTACTTC. Residues: CASSLAQGNEQYF. The variable domain in full, with the rest retrieved from reference TRBV5-1 and TRBJ2-7, is KAGVTQTPRYLIKTRGQQVTLSCSPISGHRSVSWYQQTPGQGLQFLFEYFSETQRNKGNFPGRFSGRQFSNSRSEMNVSTLELGDSALYLCASSLAQGNEQYFGPGTRLTVT.

This clone occurred a few times. This chain joins TRBV5-1 and TRBJ1-1, with 10 bases lining up with TRBD1. Germline assignment: CDR1 SGHRS and CDR2 YFSETQ. V shed 0 bases and J 5 bases; nucleotides not matched to a gene: 4. This CDR3 is 15 amino acids long. In nucleotides, the CDR3 is TGCGCCAGCAGCTTGGTAGGACAGGGGGGTACTGAAGCTTTCTTT. Translated, it gives CASSLVGQGGTEAFF.

The chain has TRBV13 and TRBJ2-3; 12 positions agree with TRBD1. The CDR3 has 16 amino acids. The V segment lost 0 bases and the J segment 4 bases; nucleotides outside the gene matches: 2. CDR1 is PRHDT and CDR2 is FYEKMQ in the germline V gene (reference sequence). The CDR3: CASSLGGTGGPDTQYF. The DNA for the CDR3 is TGTGCCAGCAGCTTAGGCGGGACAGGGGGCCCAGATACGCAGTATTTT. Together with reference TRBV13 and TRBJ2-3, the CDR3 gives the full variable domain: AAGVIQSPRHLIKEKRETATLKCYPIPRHDTVYWYQQGPGQDPQFLISFYEKMQSDKGSIPDRFSAQQFSDYHSELNMSSLELGDSALYFCASSLGGTGGPDTQYFGPGTRLTVL.

CDR3 bases: TGTGCCAGTCAGAAGGGGGGGCCGGGAAATGAGCAGTTCTTC. This encodes CASQKGGPGNEQFF. V gene TRBV19 combines with J gene TRBJ2-1, with D possibly TRBD2 on 7 matching bases. The CDR3 loop spans 14 amino acids. Between the trimmed V and J ends, which lost 8 bases and 7 bases, there was a span of 18 bases. Germline V lookup: CDR1 LNHDA, CDR2 SQIVND (reference sequence).

This chain joins TRBV7-6 and TRBJ2-7, with TRBD1 matching over 9 bases. The CDR3 is 18 residues long. Trimming cost V 1 base and J 3 bases; bases outside gene matches: 13. Germline V gives CDR1 SGHVS, CDR2 FNYEAQ. CDR3 in amino acids: CASSLVTGGQIACYEQYF. The CDR3 DNA follows: TGTGCCAGCAGCTTAGTGACAGGGGGACAGATAGCTTGCTACGAGCAGTACTTC.

V and J are TRBV5-1 and TRBJ2-5; 11 bases line up with TRBD2. V gave up 4 bases and J gave up 5 bases; unmatched junction bases: 10. The germline gives CDR1 SGHRS, CDR2 YFSETQ. The CDR3 consists of 16 residues. The CDR3 bases are TGCGCCAGCAGCCTATCTTCCGGGACTAGCGGTGAGACCCAGTACTTC. Translated: CASSLSSGTSGETQYF.

About this clone: Its ends do not fully match the called genes, so a read error is possible. Other DNA sequences in this specimen translate into the identical CDR3. The chain links TRBV5-1 to TRBJ2-5; D not resolved. This CDR3 spans 12 amino acids. Germline V gene lookup returns CDR1 SGHRS and CDR2 YFSETQ. CDR3 sequence reads: CASSEGSETQYF. Written as DNA, the CDR3 is TGCGCTAGCAGCGAAGGTTCCGAGACCCAGTACTTC.

The chain joins TRBV19 to TRBJ1-5; weak D call: TRBD1 (5 bases). Trimming cost V 3 bases and J 5 bases, with 11 bases left between them. There are 14 residues in the CDR3. The V gene's germline CDR1 is LNHDA and CDR2 SQIVND (reference sequence). The DNA of the CDR3 is TGTGCCAGTAGTATTTGGGGGGTTGATCAGCCCCAGCATTTT. Translation: CASSIWGVDQPQHF. Full variable domain (remainder filled in from reference TRBV19 and TRBJ1-5): DGGITQSPKYLFRKEGQNVTLSCEQNLNHDAMYWYRQDPGQGLRLIYYSQIVNDFQKGDIAEGYSVSREKKESFPLTVTSAQKNPTAFYLCASSIWGVDQPQHFGDGTRLSIL.

The chain has TRBV6-1 and TRBJ2-2, with D perhaps TRBD1 (6 bases). Germline-derived CDR1 and CDR2 are MNHNS and SASEGT. The V end was cut by 7 bases, the J end by 2 bases, with 14 bases between. This CDR3 spans 15 amino acids. The CDR3 loop reads CASKTGQRNTGELFF. DNA of the CDR3: TGTGCCAGCAAAACAGGGCAGAGAAACACCGGGGAGCTGTTTTTT.

The chain links TRBV27 to TRBJ1-5; 9 nucleotides align to TRBD1. Germline assignment: CDR1 MNHEY and CDR2 SMNVEV (reference sequence). The CDR3 length is 14 residues. V was clipped by 5 bases and J by 5 bases; unmatched bases: 4. The DNA for the CDR3 is TGTGCCAGCAGTACCCGGACAGGGGATCAGCCCCAGCATTTT. This translates into CASSTRTGDQPQHF.

The V call is TRBV7-2, the J call TRBJ1-1; 7 nucleotides align to TRBD1. J was trimmed by 1 base and V by 5 bases; bases with no gene match: 7. The CDR3 totals 15 residues. CDR1 and CDR2 from the germline V gene are SGHTA and FQGNSA. The CDR3 coding sequence is TGTGCCAGCAGCAGACAGGGAGGGACGAACACTGAAGCTTTCTTT. Translating it yields CASSRQGGTNTEAFF.

This clone was detected a few times. The rearrangement uses TRBV6-1 and TRBJ2-7; 8 bases line up with TRBD2. The CDR3 is made up of 14 amino acids. Germline V lookup: CDR1 MNHNS, CDR2 SASEGT. V was pared by 1 base and J by 3 bases, with 2 bases of the junction left unmatched. The CDR3 is CASSEVGTSYEQYF. In nucleotides, the CDR3 is TGTGCCAGCAGTGAAGTGGGGACTAGCTACGAGCAGTACTTC.

V is TRBV18 and J is TRBJ1-1, with D perhaps matching TRBD1 (6 bases). Germline lookup yields CDR1 KGHSH and CDR2 LQKENI. This CDR3 has 12 amino acids. Trimming shortened V by 4 bases and J by 4 bases, and 7 bases separated the two germline ends. The CDR3: CASSLRGTEAFF. The CDR3, as DNA: TGTGCCAGCTCACTCAGGGGCACTGAAGCTTTCTTT.

The chain carries TRBV7-3 and TRBJ2-7; the D call may be TRBD1 or TRBD2 (6 bases each). CDR3 length: 14 residues. Looked up from germline, CDR1 is SGHTA and CDR2 is FQGTGA. Deletions cut 5 bases from V and 1 base from J, with 12 bases between. Here the CDR3 reads CASSQIGGSYEQYF. The CDR3, as DNA: TGTGCCAGCAGCCAGATAGGGGGGTCCTACGAGCAGTACTTC. Combining the CDR3 with reference TRBV7-3 and TRBJ2-7 gives the whole variable domain GAGVSQTPSNKVTEKGKYVELRCDPISGHTALYWYRQSLGQGPEFLIYFQGTGAADDSGLPNDRFFAVRPEGSVSTLKIQRTERGDSAVYLCASSQIGGSYEQYFGPGTRLTVT.

V usage is TRBV5-1 and J usage is TRBJ2-7, with TRBD1 matching over 11 bases. This CDR3 spans 17 amino acids. CDR1 and CDR2 from the germline V gene are SGHRS and YFSETQ. V was pared by 3 bases and J by 0 bases, with 8 bases of the junction left unmatched. Here the CDR3 reads CASSSGTGGWSSYEQYF. DNA of the CDR3: TGCGCCAGCAGCTCCGGGACAGGGGGTTGGAGCTCCTACGAGCAGTACTTC.

V gene TRBV5-1 combines with J gene TRBJ1-1, with 7 bases matching TRBD1. The CDR3 spans 15 residues. The germline V gene has CDR1 SGHRS and CDR2 YFSETQ. Unmatched junction bases numbered 5, after V lost 0 bases and J lost 3 bases. In DNA form, the CDR3 reads TGCGCCAGCAGCTTGGATGGCAGGGGGGACACTGAAGCTTTCTTT. Translated, it gives CASSLDGRGDTEAFF.

On this clone: Other nucleotide sequences from this sample produce the same CDR3. This chain joins TRBV27 and TRBJ2-7; D remains unclear. The V gene's germline CDR1 is MNHEY and CDR2 SMNVEV (reference sequence). This CDR3 contains 14 residues. V lost 2 bases and J lost 2, with 10 bases in between. CDR3 loop: CASSLIGQAYEQYF. The CDR3 DNA follows: TGTGCCAGCAGTTTAATTGGGCAAGCCTACGAGCAGTACTTC.

The chain recombines TRBV18 with TRBJ2-7, with a weak D call TRBD2 (6 bases). The germline V and J ends were trimmed by 4 bases and 2 bases, with 18 bases remaining between them. The CDR3 loop spans 16 amino acids. Germline CDR1 reads KGHSH; CDR2 reads LQKENI. For the CDR3, the DNA is TGTGCCAGCTCACAATCCCCCGGGACTCATACCTACGAGCAGTACTTC. Translating it yields CASSQSPGTHTYEQYF.

V is TRBV25-1 and J is TRBJ1-1; D is unresolved. Germline V lookup: CDR1 MGHDK, CDR2 SYGVNS. Trimming left V 7 bases short and J 1 base short, with 7 bases between. This CDR3 comprises 12 residues. As DNA, the CDR3 is TGTGCCAGCAAAGGCGGGAACACTGAAGCTTTCTTT. Amino acid sequence: CASKGGNTEAFF.

The chain uses TRBV14 and TRBJ2-7, with D maybe TRBD1 (6 bases). This CDR3 comprises 13 residues. V was shortened by 2 bases and J by 6 bases, with 11 bases between the two germline ends. Germline CDR1 is SGHDN and CDR2 is FVKESK. The chain's CDR3 is CASSQSRGSEQYF. Written as DNA, the CDR3 is TGTGCCAGCAGCCAAAGCAGGGGATCCGAGCAGTACTTC.

Only a few counts were recorded for this clone. The chain employs TRBV5-4 and TRBJ1-2; TRBD1 matches 9 bases. Germline V CDR1 and CDR2: SGHNT, YYREEE (reference sequence). The CDR3 totals 16 residues. The V and J ends lost 3 bases and 6 bases, in that order; junction bases with no gene match: 12. The CDR3 DNA sequence: TGTGCCAGCAGCTCCAGGGCTAGGACAGGGGTTAATGGCTACACCTTC. It yields the protein CASSSRARTGVNGYTF. Together with reference TRBV5-4 and TRBJ1-2, the CDR3 gives the full variable domain: ETGVTQSPTHLIKTRGQQVTLRCSSQSGHNTVSWYQQALGQGPQFIFQYYREEENGRGNFPPRFSGLQFPNYSSELNVNALELDDSALYLCASSSRARTGVNGYTFGSGTRLTVV.

A few counts support this clone. The chain uses TRBV2 and TRBJ2-7; possible D gene TRBD2, 6 bases. Trimming removed 8 bases from V and 4 bases from J, with 9 bases in between. CDR3 size: 11 residues. The germline V gene encodes CDR1 SNHLY and CDR2 FYNNEI. CDR3 sequence: CASGTRYEQYF. CDR3 nucleotides: TGTGCCAGCGGGACTCGATACGAGCAGTACTTC.